This T cell receptor (beta chain) came from a study of T cells after yellow fever vaccination. A single record per CDR3 protein comes from TCRdb applying MiXCR to the 5' RACE reads. This sample has 500,000 to 650,000 distinct CDR3 sequences; less than 20% occur once, and the top ten carry approximately 15%. V lost 5 bases and J 0 bases, leaving 16 bases between the germline ends. Germline lookup yields CDR1 SGHTA and CDR2 FQGNSA. This CDR3 comprises 16 residues. This clonotype was found a few times. V is TRBV7-2 and J is TRBJ1-2; perhaps TRBD1 as D (5 bases). This receptor was obtained from a man younger than 35 who received the YFV17D yellow fever vaccine. Sample: PBMCs, taken 5 days after the first yellow fever vaccination. CDR3 bases: TGTGCCAGCAGCCCTCTAGGGACGGGAGCTAACTATGGCTACACCTTC. The encoded protein is CASSPLGTGANYGYTF.